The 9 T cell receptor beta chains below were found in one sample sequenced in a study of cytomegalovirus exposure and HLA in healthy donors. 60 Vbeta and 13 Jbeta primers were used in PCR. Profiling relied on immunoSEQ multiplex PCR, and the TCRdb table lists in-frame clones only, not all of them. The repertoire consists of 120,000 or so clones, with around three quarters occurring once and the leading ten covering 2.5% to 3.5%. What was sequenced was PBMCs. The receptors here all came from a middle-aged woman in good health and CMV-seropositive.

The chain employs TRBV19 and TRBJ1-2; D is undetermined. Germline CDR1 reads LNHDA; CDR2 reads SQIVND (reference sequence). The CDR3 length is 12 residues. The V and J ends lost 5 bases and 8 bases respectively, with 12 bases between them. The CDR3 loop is CASSFVIGGYTF. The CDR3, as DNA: TGTGCCAGTAGTTTCGTAATCGGGGGCTACACCTTC.

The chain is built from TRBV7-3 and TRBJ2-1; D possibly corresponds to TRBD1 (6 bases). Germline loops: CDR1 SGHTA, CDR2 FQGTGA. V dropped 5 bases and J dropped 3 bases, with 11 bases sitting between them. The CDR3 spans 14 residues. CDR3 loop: CASSPGHIYNEQFF. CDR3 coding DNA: TGTGCCAGCAGCCCGGGACATATCTACAATGAGCAGTTCTTC.

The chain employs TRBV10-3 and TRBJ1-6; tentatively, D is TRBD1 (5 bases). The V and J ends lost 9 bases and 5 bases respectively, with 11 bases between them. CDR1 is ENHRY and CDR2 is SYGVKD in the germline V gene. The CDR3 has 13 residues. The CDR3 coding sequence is TGTGCCATTGGGGGGGAAAATAATTCACCCCTCCACTTT. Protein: CAIGGENNSPLHF.

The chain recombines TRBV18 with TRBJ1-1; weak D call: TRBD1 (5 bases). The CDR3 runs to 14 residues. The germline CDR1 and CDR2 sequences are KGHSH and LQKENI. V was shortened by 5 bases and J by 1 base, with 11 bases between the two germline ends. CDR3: CASSSGAQNTEAFF. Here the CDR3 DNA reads TGTGCCAGCTCATCTGGGGCGCAGAACACTGAAGCTTTCTTT.

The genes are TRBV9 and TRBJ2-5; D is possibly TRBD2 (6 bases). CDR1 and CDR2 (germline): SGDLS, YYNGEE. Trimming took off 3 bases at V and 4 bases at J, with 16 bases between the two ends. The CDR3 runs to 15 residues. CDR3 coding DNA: TGTGCCAGCAGCGCAAGTCGGGGGTCCGGAGAGACCCAGTACTTC. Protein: CASSASRGSGETQYF.

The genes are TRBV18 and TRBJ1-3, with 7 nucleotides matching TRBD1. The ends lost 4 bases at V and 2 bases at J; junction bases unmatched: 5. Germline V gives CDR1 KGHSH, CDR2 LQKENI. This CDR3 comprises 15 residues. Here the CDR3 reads CASSLQGTAGNTIYF. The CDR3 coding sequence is TGTGCCAGCTCACTACAGGGGACTGCTGGAAACACCATATATTTT.

This CDR3 is CASSTGQHSGNTIYF. The CDR3 coding sequence is TGTGCCAGCAGTACGGGACAGCACTCTGGAAACACCATATATTTT. The chain joins TRBV6-5 to TRBJ1-3; 7 positions match TRBD1. Germline V CDR1 and CDR2: MNHEY, SVGAGI. J was trimmed by 0 bases and V by 5 bases; bases with no gene match: 4. The length of the CDR3 is 15 residues.

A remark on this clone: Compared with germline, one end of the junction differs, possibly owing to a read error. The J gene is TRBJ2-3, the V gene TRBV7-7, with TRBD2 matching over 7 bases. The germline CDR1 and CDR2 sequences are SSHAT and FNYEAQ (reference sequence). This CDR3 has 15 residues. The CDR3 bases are TGTGCTAGCAGCCCCATGAGCGGGGGCACAGATACGCAGTATTTT. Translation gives CASSPMSGGTDTQYF.

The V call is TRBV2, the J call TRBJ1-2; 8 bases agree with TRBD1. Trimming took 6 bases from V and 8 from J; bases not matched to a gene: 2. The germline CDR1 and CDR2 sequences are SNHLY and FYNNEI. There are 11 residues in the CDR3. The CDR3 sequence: CASRRDRGYTF. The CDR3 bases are TGTGCCAGCAGGCGGGACAGGGGCTACACCTTC. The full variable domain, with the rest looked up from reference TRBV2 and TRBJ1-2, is EPEVTQTPSHQVTQMGQEVILRCVPISNHLYFYWYRQILGQKVEFLVSFYNNEISEKSEIFDDQFSVERPDGSNFTLKIRSTKLEDSAMYFCASRRDRGYTFGSGTRLTVV.